The 30 T cell receptor beta chains reported below all come from one sample, sequenced in a study of blood T cells in healthy people across ages. With a J-beta primer mix and a sample-barcoded 5' primer, a second PCR ran roughly 6 to 11 cycles. TCRdb re-analysed the 5' RACE reads in MiXCR, keeping a single row per CDR3 protein. This sample has around 940,000 distinct CDR3 sequences, with approximately 50% found just once. Source material: blood. Receptors were obtained from a woman between 55 and 75 years old in good health.

The rearrangement links TRBV14 to TRBJ2-5; D unresolved. The J call could be wrong; TRBJ2-7 is a better fit for the DNA end. The CDR3 runs 16 residues. Germline values: CDR1 SGHDN, CDR2 FVKESK. The chain's CDR3 is CASSTHHELSSYEQYF. The DNA for the CDR3 is TGTGCCAGCAGCACCCATCACGAACTCTCCTCCTACGAGCAGTACTTC.

The chain uses TRBV4-1 and TRBJ1-5; TRBD1 might be the D (5 bases). This CDR3 contains 14 residues. Germline V lookup: CDR1 MGHRA, CDR2 YSYEKL. V was trimmed by 2 bases and J by 6 bases, leaving 11 bases between them. DNA for the CDR3: TGCGCCAGCAGCCAAAGCGGGACTTTTCAGCCCCAGCATTTT. This codes for CASSQSGTFQPQHF.

This chain connects TRBV20-1 to TRBJ2-1; D might be TRBD2 (6 bases). The V end lost 6 bases, the J end lost 1 base, and 16 bases lay between the germline ends. The CDR3 covers 15 residues. Germline CDR1 DFQATT, CDR2 SNEGSKA (reference sequence). CDR3 in amino acids: CSALGGVLSYNEQFF. The CDR3 DNA reads as TGCAGTGCCCTCGGGGGAGTACTATCCTACAATGAGCAGTTCTTC.

The J gene is TRBJ1-2, the V gene TRBV4-1; TRBD1 is a possible D gene (5 bases). The CDR3 contains 14 residues. V was cut by 0 bases and J by 8 bases, with 13 bases left in between. CDR1 and CDR2 from the germline V gene are MGHRA and YSYEKL. CDR3 coding DNA: TGCGCCAGCAGCCAAGATATCGGACCAGGGGGCTACACCTTC. Translation gives CASSQDIGPGGYTF.

This clonotype was detected only once. This sequence joins TRBV7-2 and TRBJ2-2, with D possibly being TRBD1 (5 bases). CDR1 is SGHTA and CDR2 is FQGNSA in the germline V gene. Trimming cost V 4 bases and J 4 bases, with 16 bases left between them. CDR3 length: 16 residues. This CDR3 reads CTSSSSLTAGTGELFF. The CDR3 DNA is TGTACCAGCAGCTCTTCCCTGACAGCAGGCACCGGGGAGCTGTTTTTT.

In its sample, this clonotype was seen a few times. The gene calls are TRBV12-5 and TRBJ1-2, with D hard to call. Germline CDR1 reads LGHNT; CDR2 reads FRNRAP. V gave up 7 bases and J gave up 4 bases, with 19 bases separating them. The length of the CDR3 is 15 residues. Here the CDR3 DNA reads TGTGCTAGTGCTAAGAGGCAGATGAGAATCTATGGCTACACCTTC. It translates to CASAKRQMRIYGYTF.

This clonotype was seen a single time. The rearrangement uses TRBV29-1 and TRBJ2-1; D is possibly TRBD1 or TRBD2 (6 bases each). The germline V gene has CDR1 SQVTM and CDR2 ANQGSEA. The CDR3 runs to 12 residues. The CDR3 bases are TGCCGCTTCACCCCGAGGGGGGAGACCCAGTTCTTC. Translated, it gives CRFTPRGETQFF.

The chain links TRBV6-2 or TRBV6-3 to TRBJ2-3; D tentatively fits TRBD1 or TRBD2 (6 bases each). The CDR3 has 17 amino acids. CDR1 is MNHEY and CDR2 is SVGEGT in the germline V gene. V lost 7 bases, J lost 0 bases, and 20 bases lay in between. CDR3: CASTFKKRGTSTDTQYF. DNA of the CDR3: TGTGCCAGCACTTTTAAAAAACGGGGGACAAGCACAGATACGCAGTATTTT.

The rearrangement joins TRBV2 to TRBJ2-1, with D unclear. CDR3 size: 12 residues. V lost 6 bases and J 8 bases, leaving 11 bases between the germline ends. CDR1 SNHLY and CDR2 FYNNEI come from the germline V gene. CDR3 protein: CASRQVSHEQFF. The CDR3 nucleotides read TGTGCCAGCAGGCAGGTATCCCATGAGCAGTTCTTC.

This clonotype was found a few times. The gene calls are TRBV4-1 and TRBJ2-5, with unresolved D. The DNA matches TRBJ2-7 better at its end, which makes the J call doubtful. This CDR3 comprises 11 residues. Germline values: CDR1 MGHRA, CDR2 YSYEKL. In nucleotides, the CDR3 is TGCGCCAGCAGCGGGTGGGGCGAGCAGTACTTC. It specifies CASSGWGEQYF.

CDR3 in amino acids: CASSCSTYNEQYF. CDR3 in DNA: TGTGCCAGCAGTTGTTCGACGTACAATGAGCAGTACTTC. This chain uses TRBV12-3 or TRBV12-4 with TRBJ2-7; no clear D. The V end lost 4 bases, the J end lost 7 bases, and 14 bases lay between the germline ends. This CDR3 spans 13 amino acids.

As concerns this clonotype: It may be a read error: a sequence one base away is much more abundant. The gene calls are TRBV7-2 and TRBJ2-7; D perhaps matches TRBD2 (5 bases). The CDR3 loop spans 14 amino acids. Trimming shortened V by 1 base and J by 5 bases, and 12 bases separated the two germline ends. The V gene's germline CDR1 is SGHTA and CDR2 FQGNSA. Written as DNA, the CDR3 is TGTGCCAGCAGCTTAGGTCACAGTAGCGACGAGCAGTACTTC. It yields the protein CASSLGHSSDEQYF.

This clonotype was seen a handful of times. This chain connects TRBV24-1 to TRBJ1-2; maybe TRBD1 (6 bases). Germline assignment: CDR1 KGHDR and CDR2 SFDVKD. CDR3 length: 16 residues. V lost 4 bases and J lost 6, with 20 bases in between. The CDR3 DNA is TGTGCCACCAGTGAAGGGGGACCGATGGGAAGTGATGGCTACACCTTC. It translates to CATSEGGPMGSDGYTF.

There are many counts of this clonotype. The J gene is TRBJ2-5, the V gene TRBV29-1; D possibly corresponds to TRBD1 (5 bases). This CDR3 region has 14 residues. Germline V lookup: CDR1 SQVTM, CDR2 ANQGSEA. With 7 bases removed from V and 0 bases from J, the gap between germline ends came to 15 bases. The CDR3 DNA reads TGCAGCGGTCGACAGAACTTGTACCAAGAGACCCAGTACTTC. Encoded protein: CSGRQNLYQETQYF.

V and J are TRBV27 and TRBJ2-3; 9 nucleotides line up with TRBD2. Germline trimming cut 0 bases from V and 5 bases from J; bases unmatched to any gene: 9. This CDR3 is built from 17 residues. Germline CDR1 and CDR2: MNHEY and SMNVEV (reference sequence). This chain's CDR3 is CASSLSAAGGPIDTQYF. The CDR3 coding sequence is TGTGCCAGCAGTTTATCGGCGGCGGGAGGGCCCATAGATACGCAGTATTTT.

The chain has TRBV29-1 and TRBJ1-2; no firm D call. CDR3 length: 13 amino acids. Trimming took 3 bases from V and 1 from J, leaving 9 bases between them. Looked up from germline, CDR1 is SQVTM and CDR2 is ANQGSEA. The CDR3 DNA sequence: TGCAGCGTTGATGGGGAGAGTAACTATGGCTACACCTTC. Encoded protein: CSVDGESNYGYTF.

This chain links TRBV7-2 with TRBJ2-2, with D unresolved. Trimming cost V 5 bases and J 3 bases, with 13 bases left between them. The CDR3 has 15 amino acids. Looked up from germline, CDR1 is SGHTA and CDR2 is FQGNSA. CDR3 sequence reads: CASSLGLGYTGELFF. As DNA, the CDR3 is TGTGCCAGCAGCCTCGGTCTAGGATACACCGGGGAGCTGTTTTTT.

J is TRBJ2-3 and V is TRBV12-3 or TRBV12-4; 8 bases map to TRBD1. With V trimmed by 0 bases and J by 3 bases, 8 bases remained unmatched. This CDR3 spans 17 amino acids. The CDR3 is CASSLALTGDQTDTQYF. The DNA for the CDR3 is TGTGCCAGCAGTTTAGCTCTGACAGGGGATCAGACAGATACGCAGTATTTT.

The rearrangement links TRBV7-9 to TRBJ2-3; possible D gene TRBD2, 6 bases. This CDR3 is 15 amino acids long. The V end was cut by 6 bases, the J end by 2 bases, with 15 bases between. Germline V lookup: CDR1 SEHNR, CDR2 FQNEAQ (reference sequence). CDR3 bases: TGTGCCAGCAGGCGGGTGGCTAGCGACACAGATACGCAGTATTTT. This translates into CASRRVASDTDTQYF. The full variable domain, with the rest looked up from reference TRBV7-9 and TRBJ2-3, is DTGVSQNPRHKITKRGQNVTFRCDPISEHNRLYWYRQTLGQGPEFLTYFQNEAQLEKSRLLSDRFSAERPKGSFSTLEIQRTEQGDSAMYLCASRRVASDTDTQYFGPGTRLTVL.

CDR3 sequence: CASSVGGSSGANVLTF. As DNA, the CDR3 is TGTGCCAGCAGCGTAGGAGGGAGCTCTGGGGCCAACGTCCTGACTTTC. V and J are TRBV9 and TRBJ2-6, with D perhaps TRBD2 (5 bases). Germline V CDR1 and CDR2: SGDLS, YYNGEE. The CDR3 sequence is 16 residues long. The V end lost 0 bases, the J end lost 0 bases, and 7 bases lay between the germline ends.

A few counts support this clonotype. This chain links TRBV12-3 or TRBV12-4 with TRBJ2-7; 8 bases line up with TRBD2. This CDR3 is 17 amino acids long. J was trimmed by 4 bases and V by 4 bases; bases with no gene match: 15. CDR3: CASSWAGGMGAKYEQYF. The CDR3 DNA sequence: TGTGCCAGCAGTTGGGCGGGAGGAATGGGGGCCAAATACGAGCAGTACTTC.

The sample holds a few counts of this clonotype. V usage is TRBV2 and J usage is TRBJ2-5, with 7 positions matching TRBD1. The end of the DNA is better explained by TRBJ2-7, so the J call may be wrong. Germline V gene data show CDR1 as SNHLY and CDR2 as FYNNEI. CDR3 length equals 14 residues. The chain's CDR3 is CASSGQGVTYEQYF. The DNA for the CDR3 is TGTGCCAGCAGTGGGCAGGGGGTAACCTACGAGCAGTACTTC.

The chain links TRBV7-2 to TRBJ2-5, with 13 bases lining up with TRBD2. The CDR3 has 16 residues. Germline trimming cut 5 bases from V and 11 bases from J; bases unmatched to any gene: 14. The V gene's germline CDR1 is SGHTA and CDR2 FQGNSA. The chain's CDR3 is CASSLLGLAGSHEQYF. The DNA of the CDR3 is TGTGCCAGCAGCCTCTTGGGACTAGCGGGAAGTCATGAGCAGTACTTC.

The chain links TRBV20-1 to TRBJ2-1; possibly TRBD2 for D (6 bases). The V end lost 3 bases, the J end lost 5 bases, and 8 bases lay between the germline ends. Germline V gene lookup returns CDR1 DFQATT and CDR2 SNEGSKA (reference sequence). CDR3 length: 12 amino acids. CDR3 sequence reads: CSASGRNNEQFF. The CDR3 region has the DNA TGCAGTGCTAGCGGGAGAAACAATGAGCAGTTCTTC.

This clonotype was seen a few times. The chain couples TRBV12-3 or TRBV12-4 to TRBJ2-4; 8 bases align to TRBD1. J lost 13 bases, V lost 3 bases, and 8 bases had no gene match. CDR3 length equals 13 residues. The CDR3 region has the DNA TGTGCCAGCAGTTTTTTGACAGGGGAAGGGCAGTACTTC. Translated: CASSFLTGEGQYF.

V gene TRBV15 combines with J gene TRBJ2-7; 9 bases map to TRBD2. The CDR3 is 14 residues long. CDR1 is LNHNV, CDR2 YYDKDF, per germline (reference sequence). V dropped 8 bases and J dropped 1; count of bases not matched to a gene: 6. The CDR3 DNA follows: TGTGCCACCGCAGGGACTAGCAGTTCCTACGAGCAGTACTTC. It translates to CATAGTSSSYEQYF.

The chain joins TRBV2 to TRBJ2-7; 8 bases line up with TRBD1. The CDR3 is 15 amino acids. V lost 4 bases to trimming and J lost 3 bases; unmatched junction nucleotides: 8. Germline V lookup: CDR1 SNHLY, CDR2 FYNNEI. CDR3 in amino acids: CASSGEGTGYYEQYF. The CDR3 DNA reads TGTGCCAGCAGTGGAGAGGGGACAGGATACTACGAGCAGTACTTC.

The CDR3: CASSPGGIGNQPQHF. As DNA, the CDR3 is TGTGCCAGCTCACCAGGAGGGATTGGCAATCAGCCCCAGCATTTT. The chain has TRBV18 and TRBJ1-5; D is unclear. Germline assignment: CDR1 KGHSH and CDR2 LQKENI. This CDR3 has 15 amino acids. V lost 2 bases and J 2 bases, leaving 10 bases between the germline ends.

This chain uses TRBV5-1 with TRBJ2-4; D is perhaps TRBD1 or TRBD2 (6 bases each). TRBJ2-7 matches the DNA end more closely, so the J call is doubtful. In germline, CDR1 is SGHRS, CDR2 YFSETQ. This CDR3 contains 15 residues. As DNA, the CDR3 is TGCGCCAGCAGCTTGAACGGGGGCGGGACCTACGAGCAGTACTTC. Translated: CASSLNGGGTYEQYF.

The chain carries TRBV15 and TRBJ2-7; D is ambiguous. Trimming removed 4 bases from V and 2 bases from J, with 12 bases in between. The CDR3 loop spans 14 amino acids. CDR1 and CDR2 (germline): LNHNV, YYDKDF (reference sequence). DNA for the CDR3: TGTGCCACCAGCAATCGGTTAGGTGCCTACGAGCAGTACTTC. It encodes CATSNRLGAYEQYF.